This T cell receptor (beta chain) was recorded in a study of post-analysis software for immune sequencing data. The overall study: The study covered relapsing-remitting, secondary progressive and progressive-relapsing courses of multiple sclerosis. Study-wide findings and caveats: Strong co-clustering by F measure was seen for same-batch samples. When patients were compared with controls, 4 or 5 TRBV segments were more frequent, TRBV5-6, TRBV5-1 and TRBV20-1 among them. In multiple sclerosis, normalized Chao1 diversity was significantly below that of controls.

The CDR3 runs to 18 residues. J lost 2 bases, V lost 0 bases, and 8 bases had no gene match. Germline lookup yields CDR1 SGDLS and CDR2 YYNGEE. Each TCR beta cDNA library carried unique molecular identifiers. MiXCR, run by TCRdb on the PCR reads, gives a single entry per CDR3 protein. The sample records 350,000 to 450,000 distinct CDR3 sequences, roughly 35% being singletons. On this clonotype itself: The target antigen is unknown.

Sequences were obtained from blood. The receptor was isolated from a girl aged 10 to 17 with multiple sclerosis. The chain recombines TRBV9 with TRBJ2-3, with 11 nucleotides matching TRBD2. CDR3 nucleotide sequence: TGTGCCAGCAGCGTAGACTTAACTAGCGGGGGATACACAGATACGCAGTATTTT. Translating it yields CASSVDLTSGGYTDTQYF. The full variable domain, its missing parts supplied by reference TRBV9 and TRBJ2-3, is DSGVTQTPKHLITATGQRVTLRCSPRSGDLSVYWYQQSLDQGLQFLIQYYNGEERAKGNILERFSAQQFPDLHSELNLSSLELGDSALYFCASSVDLTSGGYTDTQYFGPGTRLTVL.